Below are 5 T cell receptor beta chains sequenced from a single sample in a study of CD8+ T cells in alopecia areata. RNA, once extracted, was reverse transcribed into cDNA for use as the sequencing template. Using immunoSEQ multiplex PCR, the repertoire was profiled, and TCRdb retains in-frame clones only, with some absent. The sample lists some 200,000 clones; roughly 50% were seen once. As for treatment: oral pan-JAK inhibitor, 5-10 mg twice daily. Source: CD4+ T cells sorted from blood, taken at week 24, from a patient treated with tofacitinib. The receptors derive from a human donor with alopecia areata.

The J gene is TRBJ2-3, the V gene TRBV13; D gene ambiguous. The germline gives CDR1 PRHDT, CDR2 FYEKMQ (reference sequence). Trimming left V 1 base short and J 6 bases short, with 14 bases between. The CDR3 has 15 residues. The CDR3 here is CASSLDVSVTDTQYF. For the CDR3, the DNA is TGTGCCAGCAGCTTAGATGTCTCAGTGACGGATACGCAGTATTTT.

This clone turned up a few times. The V call is TRBV4-1, the J call TRBJ1-6; the D is unclear. Germline V CDR1 and CDR2: MGHRA, YSYEKL. This CDR3 contains 16 residues. V lost 0 bases to trimming and J lost 9 bases, with 15 bases between them. The CDR3, as DNA: TGCGCCAGCAGCCAAGATCACGGTCGTCGGGCTTCACCCCTCCACTTT. This sequence encodes CASSQDHGRRASPLHF.

The chain has TRBV23-1 and TRBJ2-1; D is ambiguous. TRBV23-1 is given ORF status, its function remaining uncertain. This CDR3 region has 14 residues. Trimming shortened V by 2 bases and J by 4 bases, and 9 bases separated the two germline ends. CDR3 in amino acids: CASSQPLLYNEQFF. The CDR3 DNA reads as TGCGCCAGCAGTCAACCGCTACTATACAATGAGCAGTTCTTC.

CDR3 protein: CSVDDSEDHYEQYF. The DNA of the CDR3 is TGCAGCGTTGATGATAGCGAAGACCACTACGAGCAGTACTTC. V usage is TRBV29-1 and J usage is TRBJ2-7, with D perhaps TRBD2 (5 bases). There are 14 residues in the CDR3. CDR1 and CDR2 (germline): SQVTM, ANQGSEA. Between the trimmed V and J ends, which lost 3 bases and 3 bases, there was a span of 15 bases.

J is TRBJ2-2 and V is TRBV27; D is possibly TRBD1 (5 bases). The CDR3 has 13 amino acids. The V end lost 7 bases, the J end lost 2 bases, and 8 bases lay between the germline ends. Germline CDR1 is MNHEY and CDR2 is SMNVEV (reference sequence). The CDR3 region has the DNA TGTGCCAGCACGACAGTCAACACCGGGGAGCTGTTTTTT. As protein: CASTTVNTGELFF.